This TCR beta chain stems from a study of control samples from healthy donors and cancer patients. The CDR3 runs 14 residues. With 0 bases removed from V and 6 bases from J, the gap between germline ends came to 12 bases. Germline CDR1 SGDLS, CDR2 YYNGEE. Assay: immunoSEQ multiplex PCR; the TCRdb copy retains only in-frame clones and omits some. The table has about 130,000 clones, 75% to 95% seen once; the top ten hold about 2.5%. The sample taken for sequencing was blood. The clonotype comes from a man between 18 and 35 years old in good health. This chain links TRBV9 with TRBJ2-5, with D possibly being TRBD2 (6 bases). In nucleotides, the CDR3 is TGTGCCAGCAGCGTAGGCGGGGAGTATCAGACCCAGTACTTC. Protein sequence: CASSVGGEYQTQYF.